This T cell receptor beta chain is from a study of CD4 and CD8 cells across lung adenocarcinoma regions. Donors had localized lung adenocarcinoma, a non-small cell lung cancer. The CDR3 runs 15 residues. In germline, CDR1 is MNHNS, CDR2 SASEGT. Trimming shortened V by 0 bases and J by 2 bases, and 11 bases separated the two germline ends. TCRdb redid the calling of the PCR reads with MiXCR, one entry per CDR3 protein. This sample has 6,000 to 7,500 distinct CDR3 sequences, with 45% to 55% found just once. This clonotype has a count of ten or more. V gene TRBV6-1 combines with J gene TRBJ2-7; maybe TRBD1 (5 bases). The receptor comes from a male donor with lung adenocarcinoma. The CD4 and CD8 labels of this study may be unreliable. Sequences were obtained from CD8+ T cells from the center of a lung tumor. The CDR3 reads CASSEAGQRAYEQYF. As DNA, the CDR3 is TGTGCCAGCAGTGAAGCGGGGCAGAGAGCCTACGAGCAGTACTTC.